The next 24 T cell receptor beta chains were all read from a single sample in a study of cytomegalovirus exposure and HLA in healthy donors. The assay was immunoSEQ multiplex PCR, and TCRdb's table has in-frame clones only and misses some. The sample includes about 21,000 clones, 97% of them seen just once. Sequencing was carried out using PBMCs. Receptors originate from a young man in good health and CMV-seropositive.

J is TRBJ1-2 and V is TRBV5-1; D is perhaps TRBD1 (5 bases). CDR3 length: 15 residues. Trimming shortened V by 2 bases and J by 5 bases, and 16 bases separated the two germline ends. The germline gives CDR1 SGHRS, CDR2 YFSETQ. The CDR3: CASSLEGAPRYGYTF. The CDR3 DNA sequence: TGCGCCAGCAGCTTAGAAGGGGCGCCTCGTTATGGCTACACCTTC.

This sequence joins TRBV13 and TRBJ2-7, with 13 positions matching TRBD2. This CDR3 spans 14 amino acids. The V gene end was trimmed by 4 bases and the J gene end by 6 bases; junction bases not matched to a gene: 3. Per germline, CDR1 PRHDT and CDR2 FYEKMQ (reference sequence). This CDR3 is CASSSLAGGGEQYF. CDR3 bases: TGTGCCAGCAGCTCACTAGCGGGAGGGGGCGAGCAGTACTTC.

The chain links TRBV5-1 to TRBJ2-1; TRBD2 aligns across 7 bases. The V gene end was trimmed by 3 bases and the J gene end by 3 bases; junction bases not matched to a gene: 6. Germline V lookup: CDR1 SGHRS, CDR2 YFSETQ. This CDR3 has 15 amino acids. The CDR3 is CASSSSGTNYNEQFF. CDR3 sequence (DNA): TGCGCCAGCAGCTCCTCCGGGACTAACTACAATGAGCAGTTCTTC.

The chain couples TRBV5-4 to TRBJ2-1, with 8 bases fitting TRBD2. CDR1 is SGHNT and CDR2 is YYREEE in the germline V gene (reference sequence). V was pared by 2 bases and J by 9 bases, with 7 bases of the junction left unmatched. The CDR3 is 14 residues long. Here the CDR3 DNA reads TGTGCCAGCAGCTTTCGACGGGAGGGCTCTGAGCAGTTCTTC. Amino acids: CASSFRREGSEQFF. Supplemented by reference TRBV5-4 and TRBJ2-1, the full variable domain reads ETGVTQSPTHLIKTRGQQVTLRCSSQSGHNTVSWYQQALGQGPQFIFQYYREEENGRGNFPPRFSGLQFPNYSSELNVNALELDDSALYLCASSFRREGSEQFFGPGTRLTVL.

The chain has TRBV12-1 and TRBJ2-5; TRBD2, as called in the table, went unchecked against the DNA. TRBV12-1 is classified as a pseudogene. The CDR3 runs 13 residues. The CDR3 DNA sequence: TGTGCCACCCACGGACTAGTACAAGAGACCCAGTACTTC. Translating it yields CATHGLVQETQYF.

This chain connects TRBV2 to TRBJ2-3; D call uncertain. Per germline, CDR1 SNHLY and CDR2 FYNNEI. Trimming shortened V by 6 bases and J by 1 base, and 17 bases separated the two germline ends. CDR3 length equals 16 residues. The CDR3 sequence: CASRKNSRQRTDTQYF. CDR3 DNA sequence: TGTGCCAGCAGGAAAAACAGCCGGCAGCGCACAGATACGCAGTATTTT.

V and J are TRBV30 and TRBJ1-3, with TRBD1 as a possible D gene (6 bases). V lost 5 bases and J 1 base, leaving 12 bases between the germline ends. Looked up from germline, CDR1 is GTSNPN and CDR2 is SVGIG (reference sequence). This CDR3 contains 14 residues. CDR3 in DNA: TGTGCCTGGGAAACAGGGTTTTCTGGAAACACCATATATTTT. As protein: CAWETGFSGNTIYF.

The chain uses TRBV5-5 and TRBJ2-7, with 9 bases lining up with TRBD2. After removal of 1 base from V and 5 bases from J, the junction contained 4 bases not matched to a gene. Germline CDR1 SGHKS, CDR2 YYEKEE (reference sequence). The CDR3 is 14 amino acids. The CDR3 sequence: CASSLSSGSDEQYF. The CDR3, as DNA: TGTGCCAGCAGCTTGAGTAGCGGGAGCGACGAGCAGTACTTC.

The rearrangement uses TRBV4-3 and TRBJ2-7, with D possibly TRBD1 on 6 matching bases. CDR3 length: 16 residues. The germline gives CDR1 LGHNA, CDR2 YSLEER. V gave up 0 bases and J gave up 3 bases, with 15 bases separating them. In DNA form, the CDR3 reads TGCGCCAGCAGCCAAGATAGTAGGGGGTCGGGCTACGAGCAGTACTTC. This sequence encodes CASSQDSRGSGYEQYF.

This clone was observed a single time. The V call is TRBV6-5, the J call TRBJ2-2; 9 bases are a match to TRBD1. Germline assignment: CDR1 MNHEY and CDR2 SVGAGI. This CDR3 is built from 15 residues. V lost 6 bases and J lost 5; bases outside the gene matches: 7. The CDR3: CASRTPGTGTGELFF. The CDR3, as DNA: TGTGCCAGCAGAACACCCGGGACAGGGACCGGGGAGCTGTTTTTT.

The chain recombines TRBV28 with TRBJ2-1; TRBD2 matches at 9 bases. The CDR3 is 19 residues long. Looked up from germline, CDR1 is MDHEN and CDR2 is SYDVKM. The V and J ends lost 6 bases and 3 bases, in that order; junction bases with no gene match: 18. The CDR3 sequence is CASSPYGREGPPDYNEQFF. The CDR3, as DNA: TGTGCCAGCAGCCCCTACGGGCGGGAGGGCCCTCCCGACTACAATGAGCAGTTCTTC.

V and J are TRBV28 and TRBJ1-1; 8 bases line up with TRBD1. Looked up from germline, CDR1 is MDHEN and CDR2 is SYDVKM. The CDR3 totals 18 residues. Germline trimming cut 2 bases from V and 3 bases from J; bases unmatched to any gene: 14. DNA for the CDR3: TGTGCCAGCAGTTTAAGGCCAGGGGGCCCGCAGCGGGACACTGAAGCTTTCTTT. Translation gives CASSLRPGGPQRDTEAFF.

The chain uses TRBV29-1 and TRBJ2-4, with TRBD2 matching 12 bases. This CDR3 has 15 amino acids. The trim removed 1 base at V and 12 bases at J, leaving 10 bases unmatched. Germline V lookup: CDR1 SQVTM, CDR2 ANQGSEA. DNA for the CDR3: TGCAGCGTTGAAGTAGTGCTAGCGGGAGGGGGTAATCAGTACTTC. It specifies CSVEVVLAGGGNQYF.

Only one count was recorded for this clone. The CDR3 here is CASIRTSGPYEQYF. CDR3 coding DNA: TGTGCCAGCATTCGGACTAGCGGACCCTACGAGCAGTACTTC. The chain uses TRBV6-1 and TRBJ2-7, with 10 bases identical to TRBD2. Germline assignment: CDR1 MNHNS and CDR2 SASEGT. The CDR3 runs to 14 residues. V was pared by 7 bases and J by 2 bases, with 5 bases of the junction left unmatched.

The chain carries TRBV19 and TRBJ1-2, with a tentative D call TRBD1 (5 bases). The germline V gene has CDR1 LNHDA and CDR2 SQIVND (reference sequence). V lost 8 bases and J 5 bases, leaving 9 bases between the germline ends. The CDR3 has 11 residues. CDR3 region: CASGRGYGYTF. In nucleotides, the CDR3 is TGTGCCAGTGGACGGGGGTATGGCTACACCTTC.

The chain is built from TRBV2 and TRBJ1-5, with D hard to call. Per germline, CDR1 SNHLY and CDR2 FYNNEI. This CDR3 has 15 amino acids. V gave up 4 bases and J gave up 2 bases, with 12 bases separating them. The CDR3 DNA reads as TGTGCCAGCAGTGGGGTTCGGGTTGGCAATCAGCCCCAGCATTTT. It encodes CASSGVRVGNQPQHF.

The CDR3 protein is CASSLGEGYTF. The DNA for the CDR3 is TGCGCCAGCAGCTTGGGCGAGGGCTACACCTTC. This chain connects TRBV5-1 to TRBJ1-2; no clear D. This CDR3 is built from 11 residues. Germline V gives CDR1 SGHRS, CDR2 YFSETQ. Between the trimmed V and J ends, which lost 0 bases and 8 bases, there was a span of 5 bases.

In its sample, this clone was seen a few times. This sequence joins TRBV7-2 and TRBJ2-7; D gene ambiguous. The V gene lost 1 base and the J gene lost 6 bases, with 4 bases spanning the gap. Germline assignment: CDR1 SGHTA and CDR2 FQGNSA. CDR3 length: 11 amino acids. CDR3 protein: CASSLGPEQYF. CDR3 DNA: TGTGCCAGCAGCTTAGGGCCCGAGCAGTACTTC.

This clone came up once. The chain recombines TRBV10-1 with TRBJ2-7; D possibly corresponds to TRBD2 (5 bases). V lost 2 bases, J lost 5 bases, and 13 bases lay in between. The CDR3 totals 14 residues. Per the germline V gene, CDR1 is WNHNN and CDR2 is SYGVQD (reference sequence). The CDR3 DNA is TGCGCCAGCAGTGAGATCGGGGTTTCGGACGAGCAGTACTTC. This translates into CASSEIGVSDEQYF.

This sequence joins TRBV27 and TRBJ2-7; TRBD2 is a possible D gene (5 bases). The CDR3 extends over 14 amino acids. The germline V and J ends were trimmed by 6 bases and 7 bases, with 19 bases remaining between them. Germline values: CDR1 MNHEY, CDR2 SMNVEV (reference sequence). DNA of the CDR3: TGTGCCAGCAGGGGCCCGGCTATCTCGGGGGAGCAGTACTTC. Translated: CASRGPAISGEQYF.

This clone was observed once. V is TRBV27 and J is TRBJ2-7; 7 bases line up with TRBD2. The V and J ends lost 6 bases and 3 bases, in that order; junction bases with no gene match: 11. The germline gives CDR1 MNHEY, CDR2 SMNVEV (reference sequence). The CDR3 loop spans 15 amino acids. CDR3 in DNA: TGTGCCAGCAGCCCCCAGCGGGGTCCCTACTACGAGCAGTACTTC. Residues: CASSPQRGPYYEQYF.

This chain connects TRBV4-3 to TRBJ2-3; 7 bases are shared with TRBD2. The length of the CDR3 is 17 residues. Germline V gene data show CDR1 as LGHNA and CDR2 as YSLEER. V trimming: 0 bases; J trimming: 0 bases; junction bases outside the gene matches: 6. The DNA for the CDR3 is TGCGCCAGCAGCCAAGAGTCCCTAGCGGCAAGCACAGATACGCAGTATTTT. Translating gives CASSQESLAASTDTQYF.

The chain combines TRBV7-9 with TRBJ2-6; D is unresolved. The CDR3 spans 17 residues. CDR1 is SEHNR, CDR2 FQNEAQ, per germline (reference sequence). V was pared by 5 bases and J by 3 bases, with 17 bases between. In DNA, the CDR3 is TGTGCCAGCAGCCCCGACTCACTTGGAATTGGGGCCAACGTCCTGACTTTC. This translates into CASSPDSLGIGANVLTF.

The chain joins TRBV18 to TRBJ1-2, with TRBD1 matching 9 bases. Trimming took 0 bases from V and 6 from J; bases not matched to a gene: 8. Germline V CDR1 and CDR2: KGHSH, LQKENI. This CDR3 spans 16 amino acids. CDR3 sequence reads: CASSPPGQGIRNGYTF. CDR3 DNA: TGTGCCAGCTCACCACCGGGACAGGGAATACGAAATGGCTACACCTTC.